Below, one TCR beta chain is given with its context. Its matching antigen is unknown. This specimen belongs to a study of early T cells in non-severe SARS-CoV-2 infection. As for the study in general: Sequencing input comprised bulk RNA from unsorted whole blood; chain pairing was not available. Study-wide results and limits: There was a bias toward anti-spike CD8 responses in VDJdb matching, which missed private and CD4 specificities.

cDNA molecules, individually, were tagged with unique molecular identifiers. From the 5' RACE reads, TCRdb called clonotypes with MiXCR, one entry per CDR3 protein. Of approximately 97,000 distinct CDR3 sequences in the sample, around 12% were seen once. The germline gives CDR1 MDHEN, CDR2 SYDVKM. This CDR3 is 13 amino acids long. Trimming pared 6 bases from V and 6 bases from J, leaving 15 bases between. The sample was whole blood. This chain joins TRBV28 and TRBJ2-7; D might be TRBD1 or TRBD2, each matching 5 bases. The clonotype comes from an adult who was a healthcare worker with PCR-confirmed SARS-CoV-2 infection or an uninfected control (not recorded which). The CDR3 coding sequence is TGTGCCAGCAGCGTACCGAGGGGTATCGAGCAGTACTTC. Encoded protein: CASSVPRGIEQYF.